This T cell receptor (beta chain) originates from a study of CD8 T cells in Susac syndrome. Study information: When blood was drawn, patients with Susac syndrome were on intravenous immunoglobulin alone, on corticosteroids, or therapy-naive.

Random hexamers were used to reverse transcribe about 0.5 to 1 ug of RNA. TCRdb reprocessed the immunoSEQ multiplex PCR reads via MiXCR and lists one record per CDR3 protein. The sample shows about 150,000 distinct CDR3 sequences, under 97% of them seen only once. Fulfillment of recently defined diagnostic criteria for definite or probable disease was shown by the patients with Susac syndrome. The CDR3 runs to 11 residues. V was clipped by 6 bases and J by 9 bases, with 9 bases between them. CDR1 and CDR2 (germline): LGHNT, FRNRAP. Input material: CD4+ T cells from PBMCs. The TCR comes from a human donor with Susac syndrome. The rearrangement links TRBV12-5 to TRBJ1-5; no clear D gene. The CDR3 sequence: CASGSMGPQHF. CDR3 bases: TGTGCTAGTGGATCAATGGGGCCCCAGCATTTT.